The 27 T cell receptor beta chains below were found in one sample sequenced in a study of control samples from healthy donors and cancer patients (TCRdb year 2020). Library construction relied on the immunoSEQ multiplex PCR assay. TCRdb's version of the immuneACCESS table is confined to in-frame rearrangements and falls short of the full clone set. An unresolved V gene accounts for under half of the shortfall where checked; the remainder is of unknown origin. Present in this sample are 90,000 to 100,000 clones, 79% of which were seen just once. The ten biggest clones cover about 10% of the sample. Input material: blood. All receptors derive from a young woman in good health.

The chain is built from TRBV2 and TRBJ2-3; 10 bases align to TRBD2. The CDR3 has 14 residues. The V gene end was trimmed by 6 bases and the J gene end by 14 bases; junction bases not matched to a gene: 14. Germline V gene data show CDR1 as SNHLY and CDR2 as FYNNEI. The CDR3 DNA follows: TGTGCCAGCAGCGACGTACTGGTAGCGGGGGGACCGTATTTT. It is translated as CASSDVLVAGGPYF.

In this sample, this clone turned up a few times. The chain employs TRBV5-1 and TRBJ1-5; D perhaps matches TRBD1 (5 bases). Germline V CDR1 and CDR2: SGHRS, YFSETQ. The CDR3 loop spans 14 amino acids. V lost 5 bases and J 6 bases, leaving 15 bases between the germline ends. The CDR3 loop is CASRAGTDSQPQHF. The CDR3 DNA reads as TGCGCCAGCAGGGCCGGGACCGATTCTCAGCCCCAGCATTTT.

The chain has TRBV29-1 and TRBJ2-1; D possibly corresponds to TRBD2 (6 bases). The CDR3 has 13 residues. V lost 7 bases to trimming and J lost 4 bases, with 14 bases between them. Germline-derived CDR1 and CDR2 are SQVTM and ANQGSEA. The CDR3 protein is CSGRRGGYNEQFF. The DNA of the CDR3 is TGCAGCGGTCGAAGGGGAGGTTACAATGAGCAGTTCTTC.

This chain links TRBV19 with TRBJ2-2; TRBD2 might be the D (5 bases). V lost 7 bases and J lost 3, with 9 bases in between. From germline, CDR1 is LNHDA and CDR2 SQIVND (reference sequence). This CDR3 has 13 residues. CDR3 protein: CASNPGDTGELFF. CDR3 in DNA: TGTGCCAGTAACCCCGGGGACACCGGGGAGCTGTTTTTT.

This chain uses TRBV18 with TRBJ1-5; D is uncertain. The CDR3 runs to 13 residues. Per the germline V gene, CDR1 is KGHSH and CDR2 is LQKENI. Trimming took 2 bases from V and 3 from J, leaving 5 bases between them. CDR3: CASSPANNQPQHF. As DNA, the CDR3 is TGTGCCAGCTCACCAGCCAACAATCAGCCCCAGCATTTT.

The count of this clone is one. V is TRBV30 and J is TRBJ2-5; no reliable D call. Between the trimmed V and J ends, which lost 2 bases and 2 bases, there was a span of 12 bases. The CDR3 runs to 14 residues. CDR1 is GTSNPN, CDR2 SVGIG, per germline (reference sequence). The CDR3 DNA reads TGTGCCTGGAGTCTGGGGTTCCTACAAGAGACCCAGTACTTC. Amino acids: CAWSLGFLQETQYF.

This chain uses TRBV3-1 (or the pseudogene TRBV3-2) with TRBJ1-6; 8 nucleotides match TRBD1. The V gene end was trimmed by 6 bases and the J gene end by 7 bases; junction bases not matched to a gene: 8. The germline V gene has CDR1 LGHDT and CDR2 YNNKEL (reference sequence). The CDR3 sequence is 15 residues long. For the CDR3, the DNA is TGTGCCAGCAGGAAGGAAGGGACAGGAAATTCACCCCTCCACTTT. Residues: CASRKEGTGNSPLHF.

The chain couples TRBV5-1 to TRBJ1-3, with 7 bases lining up with TRBD1. Unmatched junction bases numbered 4, after V lost 4 bases and J lost 0 bases. This CDR3 region has 15 residues. Germline V gene data show CDR1 as SGHRS and CDR2 as YFSETQ. CDR3 nucleotide sequence: TGCGCCAGCAGCCCGAGGGACAGCTCTGGAAACACCATATATTTT. Amino acid sequence: CASSPRDSSGNTIYF. The entire variable domain, with the rest obtained from reference TRBV5-1 and TRBJ1-3, is as follows: KAGVTQTPRYLIKTRGQQVTLSCSPISGHRSVSWYQQTPGQGLQFLFEYFSETQRNKGNFPGRFSGRQFSNSRSEMNVSTLELGDSALYLCASSPRDSSGNTIYFGEGSWLTVV.

V usage is TRBV7-2 and J usage is TRBJ1-2; 12 nucleotides agree with TRBD1. V dropped 6 bases and J dropped 2; count of bases not matched to a gene: 4. The CDR3 spans 15 residues. Germline V gives CDR1 SGHTA, CDR2 FQGNSA. CDR3 sequence: CASSPGTGGNYGYTF. CDR3 nucleotide sequence: TGTGCCAGCAGTCCCGGGACAGGGGGCAACTATGGCTACACCTTC.

This rearrangement joins TRBV9 to TRBJ2-1, with TRBD2 matching over 7 bases. Germline V gene sequence: CDR1 SGDLS, CDR2 YYNGEE. V lost 2 bases, J lost 1 base, and 0 bases stayed unmatched. The CDR3 is 14 amino acids. CDR3 amino acids: CASSVGGSYNEQFF. CDR3 sequence (DNA): TGTGCCAGCAGCGTCGGGGGGTCCTACAATGAGCAGTTCTTC.

This clone turned up a few times. The chain has TRBV25-1 and TRBJ1-6; 8 bases are a match to TRBD1. This CDR3 has 17 residues. Germline values: CDR1 MGHDK, CDR2 SYGVNS. V was pared by 4 bases and J by 7 bases, with 12 bases of the junction left unmatched. This chain's CDR3 is CASSGNSGGAGNSPLHF. The CDR3 DNA sequence: TGTGCCAGCAGTGGGAACTCAGGGGGCGCGGGGAATTCACCCCTCCACTTT.

The genes are TRBV2 and TRBJ2-2, with TRBD2 identical over 9 bases. The CDR3 consists of 14 residues. Looked up from germline, CDR1 is SNHLY and CDR2 is FYNNEI. Unmatched junction bases numbered 5, after V lost 7 bases and J lost 5 bases. DNA for the CDR3: TGTGCCAGCACCCAGCTAGCGGGGACCGGGGAGCTGTTTTTT. Protein sequence: CASTQLAGTGELFF.

This sequence joins TRBV20-1 and TRBJ1-2; 8 bases fit TRBD1. The CDR3 runs 14 residues. Germline V CDR1 and CDR2: DFQATT, SNEGSKA (reference sequence). The V and J ends lost 3 bases and 4 bases, in that order; junction bases with no gene match: 7. CDR3 protein: CSASVARGPYGYTF. The CDR3 region has the DNA TGCAGTGCTAGTGTAGCCAGGGGGCCCTATGGCTACACCTTC.

At least ten counts were recorded for this clone. This rearrangement joins TRBV19 to TRBJ1-6, with D uncertain. The CDR3 consists of 13 residues. Trimming shortened V by 5 bases and J by 8 bases, and 10 bases separated the two germline ends. Germline CDR1 reads LNHDA; CDR2 reads SQIVND (reference sequence). For the CDR3, the DNA is TGTGCCAGTAGTGCCGTAATAGATTCACCCCTCCACTTT. Encoded protein: CASSAVIDSPLHF.

This clone came up many times. The chain uses TRBV3-1 (or the pseudogene TRBV3-2) and TRBJ2-5, with 9 bases lining up with TRBD2. V shed 4 bases, J shed 5 bases, and the junction held 8 bases outside the gene matches. CDR3 length equals 15 residues. From germline, CDR1 is LGHDT and CDR2 YNNKEL (reference sequence). Written as DNA, the CDR3 is TGTGCCAGCAGCCCTCGGCGGGGGGGCCTGGAGACCCAGTACTTC. Its translation: CASSPRRGGLETQYF.

The V gene is TRBV11-3, the J gene TRBJ1-1; the D is unclear. There are 15 residues in the CDR3. CDR1 and CDR2 (germline): SGHNT, YENEEA. V was clipped by 5 bases and J by 3 bases, with 16 bases between them. The CDR3 nucleotides read TGTGCCAGCAGCCCAGGAGCCGGGAGGGACACTGAAGCTTTCTTT. It translates to CASSPGAGRDTEAFF.

This chain links TRBV6-5 with TRBJ1-1; TRBD1 might be the D (6 bases). The V end lost 0 bases, the J end lost 10 bases, and 12 bases lay between the germline ends. CDR3 size: 13 residues. The germline gives CDR1 MNHEY, CDR2 SVGAGI. The CDR3 protein is CASSYSRGASAFF. DNA for the CDR3: TGTGCCAGCAGTTACTCGAGGGGGGCGTCAGCTTTCTTT.

The chain recombines TRBV18 with TRBJ1-1; 11 nucleotides agree with TRBD1. This CDR3 has 14 amino acids. The germline CDR1 and CDR2 sequences are KGHSH and LQKENI. J gave up 7 bases and V 3 bases, and 4 bases lay outside the gene matches. The CDR3 nucleotides read TGTGCCAGCTCACCGGGACAGGGGGTCGATGAAGCTTTCTTT. This sequence encodes CASSPGQGVDEAFF.

The V call is TRBV3-1 (or the pseudogene TRBV3-2), the J call TRBJ1-2, with 8 bases identical to TRBD1. The J segment lost 11 bases and the V segment lost 4 bases, leaving 9 bases of the junction unmatched. Germline V gene lookup returns CDR1 LGHDT and CDR2 YNNKEL (reference sequence). The CDR3 consists of 13 residues. DNA for the CDR3: TGTGCCAGCAGCCGAGACGGGGACAGGTCTTACACCTTC. Protein: CASSRDGDRSYTF.

V and J are TRBV30 and TRBJ2-3; D is uncertain. Germline CDR1 and CDR2: GTSNPN and SVGIG (reference sequence). V was shortened by 2 bases and J by 6 bases, with 12 bases between the two germline ends. CDR3 length: 13 residues. The CDR3: CAWSRLRVDTQYF. CDR3 DNA sequence: TGTGCCTGGAGTCGCTTACGGGTCGATACGCAGTATTTT.

This chain joins TRBV18 and TRBJ2-5; D gene uncertain. The germline V and J ends were trimmed by 2 bases and 1 base, with 14 bases remaining between them. Germline V gene lookup returns CDR1 KGHSH and CDR2 LQKENI. The CDR3 totals 16 residues. This CDR3 is CASSPGLVGFQETQYF. The CDR3 region has the DNA TGTGCCAGCTCACCAGGGTTGGTCGGATTCCAAGAGACCCAGTACTTC.

J is TRBJ2-1 and V is TRBV9; 15 positions agree with TRBD2. This CDR3 has 16 amino acids. CDR1 and CDR2 (germline): SGDLS, YYNGEE. Unmatched junction bases numbered 6, after V lost 3 bases and J lost 8 bases. CDR3 DNA sequence: TGTGCCAGCAGCGGCCGGACTAGCGGGGGGGCAGATGAGCAGTTCTTC. Translation: CASSGRTSGGADEQFF. Full variable domain (rest looked up from reference TRBV9 and TRBJ2-1): DSGVTQTPKHLITATGQRVTLRCSPRSGDLSVYWYQQSLDQGLQFLIQYYNGEERAKGNILERFSAQQFPDLHSELNLSSLELGDSALYFCASSGRTSGGADEQFFGPGTRLTVL.

This clone showed up just a few times. The rearrangement joins TRBV6-5 to TRBJ1-2; D ambiguous. Germline V gene sequence: CDR1 MNHEY, CDR2 SVGAGI. This CDR3 is built from 13 residues. Trimming removed 6 bases at V and 3 bases at J, with 11 bases between. The CDR3 reads CASRAEADYGYTF. The CDR3 nucleotides are TGTGCCAGCAGGGCGGAGGCGGACTATGGCTACACCTTC.

This clone came up a few times. This chain joins TRBV5-6 and TRBJ1-5; D gene unclear. Deletions cut 2 bases from V and 4 bases from J, with 10 bases between. In germline, CDR1 is SGHDT, CDR2 YYEEEE. CDR3 length: 14 amino acids. CDR3 protein: CASSLSAGNQPQHF. CDR3 DNA: TGTGCCAGCAGCTTATCGGCGGGAAATCAGCCCCAGCATTTT. The full variable domain, its missing parts supplied by reference TRBV5-6 and TRBJ1-5, is DAGVTQSPTHLIKTRGQQVTLRCSPKSGHDTVSWYQQALGQGPQFIFQYYEEEERQRGNFPDRFSGHQFPNYSSELNVNALLLGDSALYLCASSLSAGNQPQHFGDGTRLSIL.

This clone was seen a few times. V is TRBV12-5 and J is TRBJ1-1, with D unclear. The CDR3 runs 14 residues. The germline V gene encodes CDR1 LGHNT and CDR2 FRNRAP. Deletions cut 0 bases from V and 1 base from J, with 6 bases between. The CDR3 DNA sequence: TGTGCTAGTGGTTTGGTACCAGGGAACACTGAAGCTTTCTTT. This gives the protein CASGLVPGNTEAFF.

J is TRBJ1-2 and V is TRBV11-2; tentatively, D is TRBD1 (6 bases). V lost 5 bases and J lost 8, with 12 bases in between. Germline-derived CDR1 and CDR2 are SGHAT and FQNNGV. The CDR3 is 12 amino acids. CDR3 DNA sequence: TGTGCCAGCAGCCTTCCGGGGGGCGGCTACACCTTC. Translation: CASSLPGGGYTF. The full variable domain, completed using reference TRBV11-2 and TRBJ1-2, is EAGVAQSPRYKIIEKRQSVAFWCNPISGHATLYWYQQILGQGPKLLIQFQNNGVVDDSQLPKDRFSAERLKGVDSTLKIQPAKLEDSAVYLCASSLPGGGYTFGSGTRLTVV.

This chain links TRBV25-1 with TRBJ1-6; possibly TRBD1 for D (6 bases). V was cut by 0 bases and J by 5 bases, with 11 bases left in between. Germline CDR1 is MGHDK and CDR2 is SYGVNS. The CDR3 contains 16 residues. The CDR3 reads CASSEYPQGNNSPLHF. Written as DNA, the CDR3 is TGTGCCAGCAGTGAATATCCTCAGGGGAATAATTCACCCCTCCACTTT.